This T cell receptor beta chain was recorded in a study of neurological immune-mediated disorders. TCRdb called the 5' RACE reads again in MiXCR, with one record for every CDR3 protein. The table shows tens of thousands of distinct CDR3 sequences, with 4.5% to 5.5% occurring only once. Trimming pared 2 bases from V and 4 bases from J, leaving 8 bases between. The CDR3 spans 13 residues. CDR1 LGHDT and CDR2 YNNKEL come from the germline V gene (reference sequence). The specimen sequenced was PBMCs. This sequence originates from a man aged 25 to 40 with multiple sclerosis. The chain links TRBV3-1 to TRBJ1-1; D unresolved. The CDR3 spells CASSQRESTEAFF. The CDR3 nucleotides read TGTGCCAGCAGCCAAAGGGAGAGCACTGAAGCTTTCTTT.